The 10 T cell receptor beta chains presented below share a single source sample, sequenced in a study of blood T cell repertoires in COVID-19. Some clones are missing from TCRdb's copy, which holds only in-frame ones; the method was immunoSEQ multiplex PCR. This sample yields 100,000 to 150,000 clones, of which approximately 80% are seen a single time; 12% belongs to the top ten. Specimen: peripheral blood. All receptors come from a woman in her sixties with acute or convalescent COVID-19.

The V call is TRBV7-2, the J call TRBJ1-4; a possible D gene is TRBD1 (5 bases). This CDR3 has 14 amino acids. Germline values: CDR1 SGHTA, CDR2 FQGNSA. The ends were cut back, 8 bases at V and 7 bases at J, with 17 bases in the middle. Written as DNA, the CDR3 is TGTGCCAGCGGGTCAGGGTACGGAAGTGAAAAACTGTTTTTT. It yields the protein CASGSGYGSEKLFF. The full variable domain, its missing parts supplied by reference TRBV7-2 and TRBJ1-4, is GAGVSQSPSNKVTEKGKDVELRCDPISGHTALYWYRQSLGQGLEFLIYFQGNSAPDKSGLPSDRFSAERTGGSVSTLTIQRTQQEDSAVYLCASGSGYGSEKLFFGSGTQLSVL.

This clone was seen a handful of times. The CDR3 DNA sequence: TGTGCCAGCAGTGCCGGGAGACCCTTAGTTGTCGGCTACACCTTC. This codes for CASSAGRPLVVGYTF. The chain employs TRBV2 and TRBJ1-2; no definite D call. Trimming took 4 bases from V and 8 from J, leaving 20 bases between them. The CDR3 is made up of 15 amino acids. CDR1 and CDR2 from the germline V gene are SNHLY and FYNNEI.

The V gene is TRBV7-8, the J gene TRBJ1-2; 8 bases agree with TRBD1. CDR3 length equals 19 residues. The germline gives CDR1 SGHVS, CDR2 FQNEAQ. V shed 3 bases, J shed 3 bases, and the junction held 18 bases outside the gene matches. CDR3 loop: CASSFRVRGQGLGDYGYTF. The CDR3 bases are TGTGCCAGCAGCTTTCGGGTCAGGGGGCAGGGGTTAGGAGACTATGGCTACACCTTC.

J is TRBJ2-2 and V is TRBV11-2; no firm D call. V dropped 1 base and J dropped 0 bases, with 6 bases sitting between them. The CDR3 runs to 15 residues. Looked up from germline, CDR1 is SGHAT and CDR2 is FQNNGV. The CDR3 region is CASSLAVANTGELFF. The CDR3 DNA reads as TGTGCCAGCAGCTTAGCCGTTGCGAACACCGGGGAGCTGTTTTTT.

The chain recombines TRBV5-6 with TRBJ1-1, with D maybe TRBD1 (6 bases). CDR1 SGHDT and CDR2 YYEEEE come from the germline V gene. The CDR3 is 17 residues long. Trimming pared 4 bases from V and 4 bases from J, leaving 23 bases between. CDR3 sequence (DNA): TGTGCCAGCAGCCCAATGAAGGAAACAGGGCCAGCCACTGAAGCTTTCTTT. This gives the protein CASSPMKETGPATEAFF.

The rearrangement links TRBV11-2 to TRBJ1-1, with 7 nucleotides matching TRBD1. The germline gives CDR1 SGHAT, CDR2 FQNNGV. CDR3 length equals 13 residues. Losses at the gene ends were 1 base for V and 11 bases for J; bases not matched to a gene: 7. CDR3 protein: CASSLAGQVGAFF. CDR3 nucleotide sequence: TGTGCCAGCAGCTTAGCAGGACAGGTGGGCGCTTTCTTT.

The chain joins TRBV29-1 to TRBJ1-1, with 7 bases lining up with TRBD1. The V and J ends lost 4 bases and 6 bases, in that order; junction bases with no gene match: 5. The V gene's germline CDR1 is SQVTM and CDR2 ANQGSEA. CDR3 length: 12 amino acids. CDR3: CSVGQGRPEAFF. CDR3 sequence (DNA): TGCAGCGTTGGACAGGGTCGGCCTGAAGCTTTCTTT.

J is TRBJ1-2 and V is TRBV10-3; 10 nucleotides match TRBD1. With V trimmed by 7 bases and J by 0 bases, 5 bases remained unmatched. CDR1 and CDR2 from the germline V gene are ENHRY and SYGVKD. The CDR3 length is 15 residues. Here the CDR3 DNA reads TGTGCCATCACCATTGGACAGGGGGCTAACTATGGCTACACCTTC. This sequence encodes CAITIGQGANYGYTF.

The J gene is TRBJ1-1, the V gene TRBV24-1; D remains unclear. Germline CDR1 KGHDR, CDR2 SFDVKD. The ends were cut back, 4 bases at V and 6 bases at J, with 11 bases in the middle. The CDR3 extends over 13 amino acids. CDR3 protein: CATSDVGRAEAFF. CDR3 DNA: TGTGCCACCAGTGACGTGGGTCGGGCTGAAGCTTTCTTT.

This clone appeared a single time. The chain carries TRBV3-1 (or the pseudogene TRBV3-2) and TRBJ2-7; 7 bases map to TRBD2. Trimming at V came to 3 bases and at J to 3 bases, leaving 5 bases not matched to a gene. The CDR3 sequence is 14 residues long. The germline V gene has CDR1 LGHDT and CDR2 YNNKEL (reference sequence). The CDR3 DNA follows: TGTGCCAGCAGCCAGAATTCGGGGGGCTACGAGCAGTACTTC. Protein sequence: CASSQNSGGYEQYF.